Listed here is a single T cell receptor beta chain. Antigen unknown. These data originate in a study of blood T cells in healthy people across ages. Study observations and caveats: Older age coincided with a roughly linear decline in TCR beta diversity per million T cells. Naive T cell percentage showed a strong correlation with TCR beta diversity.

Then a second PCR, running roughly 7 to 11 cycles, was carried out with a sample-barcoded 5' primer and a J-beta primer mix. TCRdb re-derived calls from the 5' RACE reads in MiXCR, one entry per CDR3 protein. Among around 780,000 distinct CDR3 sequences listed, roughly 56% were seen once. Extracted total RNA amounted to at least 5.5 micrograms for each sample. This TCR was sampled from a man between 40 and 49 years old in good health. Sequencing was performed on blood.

In nucleotides, the CDR3 is TGTGCCAGCAGTTACTCCCGGACTACTACCTACGAGCAGTACTTC. Translated, it gives CASSYSRTTTYEQYF. The rearrangement links TRBV6-2 or TRBV6-3 to TRBJ2-7; a weak D match, TRBD2 (6 bases). The length of the CDR3 is 15 residues. Germline V gives CDR1 MNHEY, CDR2 SVGEGT. The V end lost 0 bases, the J end lost 2 bases, and 11 bases lay between the germline ends.